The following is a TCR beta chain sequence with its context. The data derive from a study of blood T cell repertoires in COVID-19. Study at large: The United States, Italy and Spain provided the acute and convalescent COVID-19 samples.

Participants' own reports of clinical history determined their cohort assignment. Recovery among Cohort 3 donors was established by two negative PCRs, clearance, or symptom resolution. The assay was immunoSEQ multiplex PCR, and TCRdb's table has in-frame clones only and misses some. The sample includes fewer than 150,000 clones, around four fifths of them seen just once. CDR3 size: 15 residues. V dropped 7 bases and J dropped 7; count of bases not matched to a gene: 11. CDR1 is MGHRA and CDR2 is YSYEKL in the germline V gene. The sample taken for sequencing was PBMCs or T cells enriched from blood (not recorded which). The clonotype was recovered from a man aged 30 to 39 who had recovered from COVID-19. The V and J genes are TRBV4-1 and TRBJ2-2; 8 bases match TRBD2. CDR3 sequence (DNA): TGCGCCAGCAAGATGCGGGGGGAGGTTATCGGGGAGCTGTTTTTT. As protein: CASKMRGEVIGELFF.